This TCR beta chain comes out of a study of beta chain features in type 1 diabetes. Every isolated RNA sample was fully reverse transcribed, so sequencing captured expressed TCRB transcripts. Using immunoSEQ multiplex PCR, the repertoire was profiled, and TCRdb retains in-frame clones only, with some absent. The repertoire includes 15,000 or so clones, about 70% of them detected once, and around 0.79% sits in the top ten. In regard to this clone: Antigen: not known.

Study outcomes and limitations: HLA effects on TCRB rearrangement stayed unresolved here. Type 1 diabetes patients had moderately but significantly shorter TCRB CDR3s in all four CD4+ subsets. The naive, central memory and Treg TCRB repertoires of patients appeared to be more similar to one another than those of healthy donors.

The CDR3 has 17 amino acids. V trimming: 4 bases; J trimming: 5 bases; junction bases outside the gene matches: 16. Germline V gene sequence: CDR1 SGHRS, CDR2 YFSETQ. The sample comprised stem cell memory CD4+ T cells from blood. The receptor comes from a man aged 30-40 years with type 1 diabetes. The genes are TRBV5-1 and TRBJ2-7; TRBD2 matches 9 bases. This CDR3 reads CASSPSLRRGGRDEQYF. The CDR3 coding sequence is TGCGCCAGCAGCCCTTCGCTGAGGCGGGGGGGCCGAGACGAGCAGTACTTC. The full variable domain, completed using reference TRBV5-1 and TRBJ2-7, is KAGVTQTPRYLIKTRGQQVTLSCSPISGHRSVSWYQQTPGQGLQFLFEYFSETQRNKGNFPGRFSGRQFSNSRSEMNVSTLELGDSALYLCASSPSLRRGGRDEQYFGPGTRLTVT.